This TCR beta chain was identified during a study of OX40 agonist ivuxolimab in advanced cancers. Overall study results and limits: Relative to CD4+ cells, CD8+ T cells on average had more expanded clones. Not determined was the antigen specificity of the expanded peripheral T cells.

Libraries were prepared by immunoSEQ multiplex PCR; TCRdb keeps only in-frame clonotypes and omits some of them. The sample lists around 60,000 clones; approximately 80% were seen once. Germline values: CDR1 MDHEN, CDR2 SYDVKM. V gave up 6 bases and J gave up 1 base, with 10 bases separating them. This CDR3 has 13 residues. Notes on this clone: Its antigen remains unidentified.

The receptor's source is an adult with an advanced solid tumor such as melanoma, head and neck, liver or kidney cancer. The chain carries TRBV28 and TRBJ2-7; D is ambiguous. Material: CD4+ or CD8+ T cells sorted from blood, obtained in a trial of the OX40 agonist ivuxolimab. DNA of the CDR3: TGTGCCAGCAGAGGTGTGCCGTCCTACGAGCAGTACTTC. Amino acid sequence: CASRGVPSYEQYF.